One and the same sample provided the 10 T cell receptor beta chains below, sequenced in a study of blood T cell repertoires in COVID-19. Here immunoSEQ multiplex PCR was the method, and the copy in TCRdb shows in-frame clones only, minus some. This table has fewer than 100,000 clones, roughly 87% appearing once. Specimen: peripheral blood. The receptors here all came from a man aged 70-80 years with acute or convalescent COVID-19.

The gene calls are TRBV11-3 and TRBJ2-1, with 7 nucleotides matching TRBD2. This CDR3 is 14 amino acids long. Germline assignment: CDR1 SGHNT and CDR2 YENEEA. Unmatched junction bases numbered 8, after V lost 5 bases and J lost 7 bases. The CDR3 DNA sequence: TGTGCCAGCAGCCCACGGGAGGCTGGGAATGAGCAGTTCTTC. Encoded protein: CASSPREAGNEQFF.

V gene TRBV28 combines with J gene TRBJ2-7, with D maybe TRBD2 (6 bases). Trimming left V 3 bases short and J 4 bases short, with 13 bases between. The CDR3 has 14 residues. Looked up from germline, CDR1 is MDHEN and CDR2 is SYDVKM. The CDR3 region is CASSFTGGEYEQYF. CDR3 sequence (DNA): TGTGCCAGCAGTTTTACCGGGGGTGAATACGAGCAGTACTTC.

The chain joins TRBV16 to TRBJ1-1, with TRBD1 as a possible D gene (5 bases). The CDR3 is made up of 13 amino acids. V was shortened by 3 bases and J by 6 bases, with 11 bases between the two germline ends. Per the germline V gene, CDR1 is KGHSY and CDR2 is FQNENV. The CDR3 DNA reads as TGTGCCAGCAGCCAGAATGGGGGGGCTGAAGCTTTCTTT. Its translation: CASSQNGGAEAFF.

This rearrangement joins TRBV5-1 to TRBJ1-1; D gene unclear. The CDR3 is 15 amino acids. Germline loops: CDR1 SGHRS, CDR2 YFSETQ. The ends were cut back, 1 base at V and 2 bases at J, with 12 bases in the middle. CDR3 in amino acids: CASSLSPAGNTEAFF. The CDR3 DNA is TGCGCCAGCAGCTTGTCCCCCGCAGGTAACACTGAAGCTTTCTTT.

The genes are TRBV2 and TRBJ1-2; 7 bases fit TRBD1. This CDR3 is 16 amino acids long. Trimming took 2 bases from V and 4 from J; bases not matched to a gene: 10. The germline gives CDR1 SNHLY, CDR2 FYNNEI. The DNA of the CDR3 is TGTGCCAGCAGTGAATTAGGTCGGGACAGCCGCTATGGCTACACCTTC. Translation: CASSELGRDSRYGYTF.

This clone was found a few times. The sample has other DNA sequences that encode this CDR3 too. The V gene is TRBV19, the J gene TRBJ1-1; no reliable D call. Germline V gives CDR1 LNHDA, CDR2 SQIVND (reference sequence). There are 13 residues in the CDR3. V was trimmed by 2 bases and J by 5 bases, leaving 9 bases between them. The DNA of the CDR3 is TGTGCCAGTAGTATAAAACGAGGAACTGAAGCTTTCTTT. Its protein product is CASSIKRGTEAFF.

By its share, this clone is medium-sized. The chain joins TRBV4-2 to TRBJ1-1; D might be TRBD1 (6 bases). This CDR3 spans 17 amino acids. Germline V gene data show CDR1 as LGHNA and CDR2 as YNFKEQ. V was pared by 0 bases and J by 4 bases, with 18 bases between. The CDR3 sequence is CASSQDLVRDKGTEAFF. For the CDR3, the DNA is TGTGCCAGCAGCCAAGATCTTGTGAGGGACAAAGGCACTGAAGCTTTCTTT.

The rearrangement uses TRBV14 and TRBJ2-3, with D tentatively TRBD1 (5 bases). Germline lookup yields CDR1 SGHDN and CDR2 FVKESK. This CDR3 spans 14 amino acids. V was shortened by 4 bases and J by 6 bases, with 14 bases between the two germline ends. The CDR3 loop reads CASSPLGHSDTQYF. DNA for the CDR3: TGTGCCAGCAGCCCACTTGGACACTCCGATACGCAGTATTTT.

V and J are TRBV3-1 (or the pseudogene TRBV3-2) and TRBJ2-2; 7 nucleotides match TRBD1. CDR1 and CDR2 from the germline V gene are LGHDT and YNNKEL (reference sequence). The CDR3 has 15 residues. With 6 bases clipped from V and 0 bases from J, the junction kept 4 bases outside the gene matches. Here the CDR3 reads CASSSGTANTGELFF. For the CDR3, the DNA is TGTGCCAGCAGTTCCGGGACAGCGAACACCGGGGAGCTGTTTTTT.

The chain uses TRBV5-1 and TRBJ2-5, with 13 positions matching TRBD2. Germline CDR1 SGHRS, CDR2 YFSETQ. The CDR3 loop spans 15 amino acids. V gave up 4 bases and J gave up 5 bases; unmatched junction bases: 5. The CDR3 coding sequence is TGCGCCAGCAGCCCGACTAGCGGGGGGCCCGAGACCCAGTACTTC. It encodes CASSPTSGGPETQYF. Full variable domain (outside the CDR3, taken from reference TRBV5-1 and TRBJ2-5): KAGVTQTPRYLIKTRGQQVTLSCSPISGHRSVSWYQQTPGQGLQFLFEYFSETQRNKGNFPGRFSGRQFSNSRSEMNVSTLELGDSALYLCASSPTSGGPETQYFGPGTRLLVL.